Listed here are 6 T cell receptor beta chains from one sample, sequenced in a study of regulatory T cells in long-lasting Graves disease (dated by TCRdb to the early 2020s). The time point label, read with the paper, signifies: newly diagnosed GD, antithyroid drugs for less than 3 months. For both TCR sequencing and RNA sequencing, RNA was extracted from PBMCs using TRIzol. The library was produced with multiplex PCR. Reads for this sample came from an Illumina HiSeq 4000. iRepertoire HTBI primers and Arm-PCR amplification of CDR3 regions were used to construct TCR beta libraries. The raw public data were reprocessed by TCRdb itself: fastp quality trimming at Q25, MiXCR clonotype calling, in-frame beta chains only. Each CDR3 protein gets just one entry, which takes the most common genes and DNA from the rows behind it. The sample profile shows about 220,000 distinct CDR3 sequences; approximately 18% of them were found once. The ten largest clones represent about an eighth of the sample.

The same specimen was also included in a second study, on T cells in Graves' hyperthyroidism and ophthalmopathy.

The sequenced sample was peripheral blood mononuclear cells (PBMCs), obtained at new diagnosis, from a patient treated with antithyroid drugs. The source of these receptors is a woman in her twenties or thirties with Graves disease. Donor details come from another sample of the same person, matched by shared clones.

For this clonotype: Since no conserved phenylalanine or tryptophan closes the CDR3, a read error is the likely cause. CDR3 residues: CSAPPGRQETQYL. CDR3 sequence (DNA): TGCAGTGCTCCGCCGGGGCGACAAGAGACCCAGTACTTG. This chain connects TRBV20-1 to TRBJ2-5, with D possibly called TRBD1 or TRBD2 (5 bases each). CDR3 length: 13 residues. From germline, CDR1 is DFQATT and CDR2 SNEGSKA (reference sequence). Trimming took off 5 bases at V and 2 bases at J, with 12 bases between the two ends.

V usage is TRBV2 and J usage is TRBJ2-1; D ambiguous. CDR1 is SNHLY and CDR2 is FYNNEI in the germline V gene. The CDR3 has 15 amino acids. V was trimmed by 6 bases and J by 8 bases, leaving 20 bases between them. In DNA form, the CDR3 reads TGTGCCAGCAGCTCTGTTCGGACCTCTTCATATGAGCAGTTCTTC. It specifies CASSSVRTSSYEQFF.

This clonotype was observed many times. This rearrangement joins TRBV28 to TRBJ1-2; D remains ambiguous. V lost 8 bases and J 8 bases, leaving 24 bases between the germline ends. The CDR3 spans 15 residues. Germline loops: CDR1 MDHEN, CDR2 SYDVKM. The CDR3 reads CASYSAGGKRRGYTF. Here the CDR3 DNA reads TGTGCCAGCTACTCCGCGGGAGGGAAAAGGCGAGGCTACACCTTC.

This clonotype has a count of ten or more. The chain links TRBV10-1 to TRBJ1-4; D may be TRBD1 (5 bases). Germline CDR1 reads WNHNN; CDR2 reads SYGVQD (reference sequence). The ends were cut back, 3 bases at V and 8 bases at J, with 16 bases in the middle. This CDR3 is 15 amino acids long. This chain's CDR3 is CASSERAGKEEKLFF. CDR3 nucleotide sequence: TGCGCCAGCAGTGAAAGGGCAGGGAAGGAGGAAAAACTGTTTTTT.

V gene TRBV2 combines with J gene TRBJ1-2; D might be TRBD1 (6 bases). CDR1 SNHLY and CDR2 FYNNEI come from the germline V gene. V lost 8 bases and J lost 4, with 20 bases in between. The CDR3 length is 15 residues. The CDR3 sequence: CASGPGIGGGYGYTF. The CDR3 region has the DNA TGTGCCAGCGGCCCCGGGATAGGGGGAGGCTATGGCTACACCTTC.

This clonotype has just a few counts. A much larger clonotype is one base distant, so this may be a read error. CDR3 protein: CSAILAGRETQHF. As DNA, the CDR3 is TGCAGTGCTATACTAGCGGGACGAGAGACCCAGCACTTC. The chain joins TRBV20-1 to TRBJ2-5; TRBD2 matches 10 bases. The CDR3 covers 13 residues. CDR1 and CDR2 from the germline V gene are DFQATT and SNEGSKA (reference sequence).